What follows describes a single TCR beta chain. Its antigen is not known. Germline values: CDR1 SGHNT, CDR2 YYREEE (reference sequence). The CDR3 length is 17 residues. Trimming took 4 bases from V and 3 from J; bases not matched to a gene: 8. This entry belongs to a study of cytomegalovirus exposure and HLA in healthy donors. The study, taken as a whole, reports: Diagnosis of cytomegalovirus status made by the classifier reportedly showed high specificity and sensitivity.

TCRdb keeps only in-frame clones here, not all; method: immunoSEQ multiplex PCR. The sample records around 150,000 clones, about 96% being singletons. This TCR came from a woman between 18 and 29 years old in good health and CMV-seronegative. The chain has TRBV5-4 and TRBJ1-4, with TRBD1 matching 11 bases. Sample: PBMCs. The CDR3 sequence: CASSGGTGGRANEKLFF. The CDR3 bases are TGTGCCAGCAGCGGCGGGACAGGGGGGCGGGCTAATGAAAAACTGTTTTTT.